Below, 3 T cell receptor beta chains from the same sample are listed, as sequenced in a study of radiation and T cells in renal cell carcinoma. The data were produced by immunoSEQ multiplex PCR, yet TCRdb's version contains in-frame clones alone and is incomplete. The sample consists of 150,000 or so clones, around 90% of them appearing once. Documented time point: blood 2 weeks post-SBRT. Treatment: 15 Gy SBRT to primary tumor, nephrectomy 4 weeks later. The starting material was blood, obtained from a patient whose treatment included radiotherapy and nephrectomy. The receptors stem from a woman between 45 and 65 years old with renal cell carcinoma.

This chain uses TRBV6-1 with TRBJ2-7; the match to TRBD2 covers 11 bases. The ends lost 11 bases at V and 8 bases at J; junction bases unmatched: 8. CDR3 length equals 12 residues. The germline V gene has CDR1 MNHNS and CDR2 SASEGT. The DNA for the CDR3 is TGTGCCGGGGGACTAGCGGCGCAGAAGCAGTACTTC. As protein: CAGGLAAQKQYF.

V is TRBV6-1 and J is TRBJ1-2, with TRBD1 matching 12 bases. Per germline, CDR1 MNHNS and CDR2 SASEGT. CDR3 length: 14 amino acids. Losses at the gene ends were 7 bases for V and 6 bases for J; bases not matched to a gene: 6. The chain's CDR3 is CASTPGQGANGYTF. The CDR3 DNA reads TGTGCCAGCACCCCGGGACAGGGGGCTAATGGCTACACCTTC.

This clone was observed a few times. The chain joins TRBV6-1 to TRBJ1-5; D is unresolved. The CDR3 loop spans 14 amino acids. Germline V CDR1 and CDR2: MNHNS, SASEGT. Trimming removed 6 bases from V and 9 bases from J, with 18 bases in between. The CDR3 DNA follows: TGTGCCAGCAGCACTGGGAGTGTGCGGGGGCCCCAGCATTTT. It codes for CASSTGSVRGPQHF.